The present entry profiles one TCR beta chain with its context. This clonotype was observed once. Its antigen remains undetermined. Base-call qualities are not available, and no considerably larger clone is one nucleotide away. A read on its own is weak evidence. The V and J ends are trimmed by 4 bases and 0 bases, leaving 11 bases between them. For CDR1 and CDR2, the germline V gene lists MGHDK and SYGVNS. CDR3 length: 15 amino acids, cysteine to phenylalanine. Only CDR3 DNA is held: 45 bases, read in frame from base 1. Libraries were prepared through RT-PCR. Sequencing took place on an Illumina HiSeq 2500. Starting from the raw public reads, TCRdb applied fastp trimming at Q25, assembled clones with MiXCR and retained in-frame beta chains. CDR3 protein duplicates are merged, each entry listing the most common genes and DNA. This sample gives approximately 230,000 distinct CDR3 sequences in total; more than 10% of them show up just once. The leading ten clones occupy less than 8.5% of the sample.

The sample originates from a study of response to subunit inactivated influenza vaccine (dated by TCRdb to 2016 to 2019). As for the study more broadly: Deep quantitative profiling of the T cell receptor repertoire was used in the study to follow responses to a trivalent subunit inactivated influenza vaccine. Overall results and qualifications from the work: It was suggested by the authors that each seasonal influenza vaccination may recruit only a limited number of new T cells.

This TCR was sampled from a man in his forties or fifties who received an inactivated influenza vaccine. Donor details come from another sample of the same person, matched by shared clones. This sample comprised non-naive T cells sorted from PBMCs, obtained 14 to 15 days before vaccination. In the paper's terms, the cell subset or site label means: memory T cell fraction. Recombination connected TRBV25-1 to TRBJ2-3, with TRBD2 as a weak D call on 6 bases. The CDR3 reads CASSASGTSTDTQYF. The nucleotides read TGTGCCAGCAGTGCTTCCGGGACTAGCACAGATACGCAGTATTTT.